The 25 T cell receptor beta chains below were found in one sample sequenced in a study of tumor T cells in aggressive B-cell lymphoma. The table came from immunoSEQ multiplex PCR; TCRdb's copy has only in-frame clones and leaves some out. The sample records about 5,600 clones, 65% to 90% being singletons. Sequencing was carried out using tumor tissue. The receptors come from an adult with diffuse large B cell lymphoma.

The J gene is TRBJ2-1, the V gene TRBV7-3; maybe TRBD2 (5 bases). The CDR3 is 15 amino acids. The V end lost 2 bases, the J end lost 7 bases, and 15 bases lay between the germline ends. The germline V gene has CDR1 SGHTA and CDR2 FQGTGA. The CDR3 loop is CASSLSGSDMNEQFF. In DNA form, the CDR3 reads TGTGCCAGCAGCTTATCCGGTAGCGACATGAATGAGCAGTTCTTC.

V usage is TRBV4-1 and J usage is TRBJ1-1, with D unresolved. Trimming pared 1 base from V and 2 bases from J, leaving 11 bases between. The CDR3 spans 15 residues. The V gene's germline CDR1 is MGHRA and CDR2 YSYEKL. The CDR3 DNA sequence: TGCGCCAGCAGCCAAGGTGGGAGAGTAAACACTGAAGCTTTCTTT. Translation: CASSQGGRVNTEAFF.

The chain carries TRBV9 and TRBJ2-7, with a possible D match to TRBD1 (6 bases). The germline V gene encodes CDR1 SGDLS and CDR2 YYNGEE. Trimming stripped 4 bases from V and 2 bases from J, with 10 bases between. The CDR3 covers 13 residues. The CDR3 here is CASSRQETYEQYF. The CDR3 DNA reads TGTGCCAGCAGCCGACAGGAAACCTACGAGCAGTACTTC.

The chain combines TRBV19 with TRBJ2-7; 15 bases align to TRBD2. The J segment lost 4 bases and the V segment lost 9 bases, leaving 4 bases of the junction unmatched. Germline assignment: CDR1 LNHDA and CDR2 SQIVND (reference sequence). The CDR3 is made up of 14 amino acids. DNA of the CDR3: TGTGCCAGCCGGGGACTAGCGGGAGGATACGAGCAGTACTTC. Its protein product is CASRGLAGGYEQYF.

This chain uses TRBV7-2 with TRBJ2-3, with 7 bases that match TRBD2. The CDR3 has 16 amino acids. Losses at the gene ends were 1 base for V and 7 bases for J; bases not matched to a gene: 11. Germline CDR1 is SGHTA and CDR2 is FQGNSA. As DNA, the CDR3 is TGTGCCAGCAGCTTAGGGTCGGCGGGAGTTTTTAATACGCAGTATTTT. Its translation: CASSLGSAGVFNTQYF.

This clone was seen just once. The V and J genes are TRBV4-1 and TRBJ2-3; weak D call: TRBD2 (6 bases). Trimming took 0 bases from V and 0 from J, leaving 19 bases between them. This CDR3 contains 19 residues. Germline assignment: CDR1 MGHRA and CDR2 YSYEKL. CDR3 bases: TGCGCCAGCAGCCAAGAGCCTAGCGTAGGATTCAGCAGCACAGATACGCAGTATTTT. Amino acid sequence: CASSQEPSVGFSSTDTQYF.

The gene calls are TRBV14 and TRBJ1-1; no clear D. V lost 4 bases and J 0 bases, leaving 15 bases between the germline ends. CDR1 and CDR2 (germline): SGHDN, FVKESK. The CDR3 consists of 16 residues. The CDR3 reads CASSPPSRPMNTEAFF. The CDR3 DNA is TGTGCCAGCAGCCCCCCCTCTCGTCCTATGAACACTGAAGCTTTCTTT.

The chain combines TRBV7-6 with TRBJ2-4; 10 nucleotides match TRBD1. There are 15 residues in the CDR3. CDR1 and CDR2 from the germline V gene are SGHVS and FNYEAQ. With V trimmed by 4 bases and J by 9 bases, 9 bases remained unmatched. CDR3 nucleotides: TGTGCCAGCAGCTCCAGGACAGGGGGAGAGGGCATTCAGTACTTC. As protein: CASSSRTGGEGIQYF. Supplemented by reference TRBV7-6 and TRBJ2-4, the full variable domain reads GAGVSQSPRYKVTKRGQDVALRCDPISGHVSLYWYRQALGQGPEFLTYFNYEAQQDKSGLPNDRFSAERPEGSISTLTIQRTEQRDSAMYRCASSSRTGGEGIQYFGAGTRLSVL.

The chain links TRBV5-1 to TRBJ2-1; TRBD2 matches 13 bases. Germline values: CDR1 SGHRS, CDR2 YFSETQ. The CDR3 is 16 residues long. The junction had 4 bases not matched to a gene; V was cut back by 3 bases and J by 4 bases. CDR3 DNA sequence: TGCGCCAGCAGCTCCGGGACTAGCGGGATATACAATGAGCAGTTCTTC. It specifies CASSSGTSGIYNEQFF. The variable domain in full, completed from reference TRBV5-1 and TRBJ2-1, reads KAGVTQTPRYLIKTRGQQVTLSCSPISGHRSVSWYQQTPGQGLQFLFEYFSETQRNKGNFPGRFSGRQFSNSRSEMNVSTLELGDSALYLCASSSGTSGIYNEQFFGPGTRLTVL.

This clone has only one observation. The V gene is TRBV11-2, the J gene TRBJ1-1; a possible D gene is TRBD1 (6 bases). CDR3 size: 15 residues. Trimming pared 3 bases from V and 1 base from J, leaving 12 bases between. Per germline, CDR1 SGHAT and CDR2 FQNNGV. The CDR3 loop is CASSFRQVANTEAFF. CDR3 bases: TGTGCCAGCAGCTTCCGACAGGTCGCGAACACTGAAGCTTTCTTT.

About this clone itself: A junction end diverges from the germline sequence, so it may reflect a read error. The sample holds other DNA sequences that translate to the same CDR3. DNA for the CDR3: TGTGCCAGCAGTTACAGGCGGGAGGGCCTAAACGAGCAGTATTTC. Amino acids: CASSYRREGLNEQYF. The J gene is TRBJ2-7, the V gene TRBV6-5, with 9 bases lining up with TRBD2. CDR3 length: 15 residues. Looked up from germline, CDR1 is MNHEY and CDR2 is SVGAGI.

The J gene is TRBJ1-6, the V gene TRBV10-2; the D is unclear. The CDR3 is made up of 10 amino acids. The germline V and J ends were trimmed by 8 bases and 17 bases, with 13 bases remaining between them. The germline V gene has CDR1 WSHSY and CDR2 SAAADI. The CDR3 coding sequence is TGCGCCAGCGGCGACACGGATTTCCACTTT. It codes for CASGDTDFHF.

The rearrangement joins TRBV7-9 to TRBJ2-5, with D perhaps TRBD2 (6 bases). Germline V lookup: CDR1 SEHNR, CDR2 FQNEAQ (reference sequence). V was cut by 1 base and J by 11 bases, with 26 bases left in between. The CDR3 length is 17 residues. The CDR3 sequence: CASSLGAAKQYPREQYF. The CDR3 DNA sequence: TGTGCCAGCAGCTTAGGGGCGGCAAAACAGTACCCTCGGGAGCAGTACTTC.

CDR3 bases: TGTGCCAGCAGCGCCGACTCGGTAACCGGGGAGCTGTTTTTT. Its protein is CASSADSVTGELFF. This chain uses TRBV7-9 with TRBJ2-2, with unresolved D. The ends were cut back, 5 bases at V and 5 bases at J, with 12 bases in the middle. Germline V gives CDR1 SEHNR, CDR2 FQNEAQ (reference sequence). CDR3 length equals 14 residues. The whole variable domain, filled in from reference TRBV7-9 and TRBJ2-2, reads DTGVSQNPRHKITKRGQNVTFRCDPISEHNRLYWYRQTLGQGPEFLTYFQNEAQLEKSRLLSDRFSAERPKGSFSTLEIQRTEQGDSAMYLCASSADSVTGELFFGEGSRLTVL.

The CDR3 spells CAISEVRGGYTF. The CDR3, as DNA: TGTGCCATCAGTGAAGTACGGGGTGGCTACACCTTC. The chain links TRBV10-3 to TRBJ1-2; D not resolved. This CDR3 contains 12 residues. Germline CDR1 ENHRY, CDR2 SYGVKD. Trimming removed 3 bases from V and 7 bases from J, with 9 bases in between.

V is TRBV9 and J is TRBJ2-1, with 8 bases aligning to TRBD2. The CDR3 has 15 residues. The V segment lost 0 bases and the J segment 7 bases; nucleotides outside the gene matches: 6. Per the germline V gene, CDR1 is SGDLS and CDR2 is YYNGEE. CDR3 nucleotides: TGTGCCAGCAGCGTAGGAATTAGCGGGACAAATGAGCAGTTCTTC. Translated: CASSVGISGTNEQFF.

This chain uses TRBV5-6 with TRBJ2-7; D may be TRBD1 (6 bases). This CDR3 is built from 16 residues. Trimming stripped 3 bases from V and 2 bases from J, with 18 bases between. Germline V lookup: CDR1 SGHDT, CDR2 YYEEEE. As DNA, the CDR3 is TGTGCCAGCAGCTCGTACAGGGAGAGTAACCCCTACGAGCAGTACTTC. It specifies CASSSYRESNPYEQYF.

The chain recombines TRBV5-6 with TRBJ2-5, with 10 nucleotides matching TRBD1. V dropped 4 bases and J dropped 4; count of bases not matched to a gene: 1. Germline V lookup: CDR1 SGHDT, CDR2 YYEEEE. The CDR3 totals 13 residues. In DNA, the CDR3 is TGTGCCAGCAGCAGGACAGGGGGAGAGACCCAGTACTTC. This codes for CASSRTGGETQYF.

The V call is TRBV6-1, the J call TRBJ2-3; D may be TRBD2 (5 bases). V was cut by 4 bases and J by 0 bases, with 14 bases left in between. The CDR3 runs to 16 residues. From germline, CDR1 is MNHNS and CDR2 SASEGT. The CDR3 DNA follows: TGTGCCAGCAGTGGGTACGGGGAAGCTAGCACAGATACGCAGTATTTT. It specifies CASSGYGEASTDTQYF.

The chain carries TRBV7-3 and TRBJ1-1; tentatively, D is TRBD1 (5 bases). CDR3 length: 13 amino acids. Germline loops: CDR1 SGHTA, CDR2 FQGTGA. V was cut by 4 bases and J by 8 bases, with 14 bases left in between. In nucleotides, the CDR3 is TGTGCCAGCAGCTCGGTCCCCCGGGGGGAAGCTTTCTTT. The encoded protein is CASSSVPRGEAFF.

The CDR3 DNA reads as TGTGCCAGCAGCGTAATGCCGGGAGGCCCCGGGGAGCTGTTTTTT. This codes for CASSVMPGGPGELFF. The gene calls are TRBV9 and TRBJ2-2, with 7 bases fitting TRBD2. Losses at the gene ends were 1 base for V and 6 bases for J; bases not matched to a gene: 6. This CDR3 has 15 amino acids. The germline CDR1 and CDR2 sequences are SGDLS and YYNGEE.

The V gene is TRBV5-1, the J gene TRBJ2-7; unclear D gene. Deletions cut 2 bases from V and 5 bases from J, with 11 bases between. This CDR3 spans 13 amino acids. Germline-derived CDR1 and CDR2 are SGHRS and YFSETQ. CDR3: CASSFNTDNEQYF. The CDR3 DNA is TGCGCCAGCAGCTTTAATACAGACAACGAGCAGTACTTC.

The chain employs TRBV5-6 and TRBJ2-1, with a tentative D call TRBD2 (6 bases). The CDR3 runs to 16 residues. Germline loops: CDR1 SGHDT, CDR2 YYEEEE. V lost 0 bases and J 0 bases, leaving 10 bases between the germline ends. CDR3 nucleotide sequence: TGTGCCAGCAGCTTGGATCTCGGGAGCTCCTACAATGAGCAGTTCTTC. Translating it yields CASSLDLGSSYNEQFF.

The CDR3 region is CASSLGQGFEQYF. CDR3 coding DNA: TGTGCCAGCAGTTTGGGACAGGGATTCGAGCAGTACTTC. The V and J genes are TRBV28 and TRBJ2-7; 9 nucleotides agree with TRBD1. CDR1 is MDHEN and CDR2 is SYDVKM in the germline V gene. V gave up 3 bases and J gave up 6 bases; unmatched junction bases: 3. The CDR3 has 13 amino acids. The variable domain in full, with the rest retrieved from reference TRBV28 and TRBJ2-7, is DVKVTQSSRYLVKRTGEKVFLECVQDMDHENMFWYRQDPGLGLRLIYFSYDVKMKEKGDIPEGYSVSREKKERFSLILESASTNQTSMYLCASSLGQGFEQYFGPGTRLTVT.

The chain recombines TRBV4-2 with TRBJ2-1, with D perhaps TRBD2 (6 bases). Germline CDR1 and CDR2: LGHNA and YNFKEQ. V lost 0 bases and J 5 bases, leaving 8 bases between the germline ends. The CDR3 extends over 14 amino acids. Here the CDR3 DNA reads TGTGCCAGCAGCCAAGAAGTAGCGGACAATGAGCAGTTCTTC. Protein sequence: CASSQEVADNEQFF.